A selection of T cell receptor beta chains follows, all from one sample in a study of blood T cell repertoires in COVID-19. Sequencing used immunoSEQ multiplex PCR; TCRdb keeps in-frame clones, though not all of them. The repertoire includes under 150,000 clones, 65% to 85% of them detected once, and 5% sits in the top ten. The sequencing input was peripheral blood. The origin of the receptors is a woman aged 45-59 years with acute or convalescent COVID-19. CDR3s include the opening cysteine and the closing phenylalanine or tryptophan. Each record gives: D gene, clone size, V gene, J gene, CDR3 protein, CDR3 DNA. D genes are given only for firm matches. Rows may omit the clone size; those that give it use once, few, many or a size class.

NA	NA	TRBV6-2/TRBV6-3	TRBJ1-5	CASSLTTGIIRQPQHF	TGTGCCAGCAGTCTTACTACGGGGATCATTAGGCAGCCCCAGCATTTT
NA	once	TRBV2	TRBJ1-1	CASNPGGQGRAFF	TGTGCCAGCAATCCTGGAGGTCAAGGGCGGGCTTTCTTT
NA	NA	TRBV3-1/TRBV3-2	TRBJ1-1	CASSQDGVYAEAFF	TGTGCCAGCAGCCAAGACGGAGTATACGCTGAAGCTTTCTTT
TRBD2	NA	TRBV5-4	TRBJ2-2	CASTPSGGNTGELFF	TGTGCCAGCACCCCTTCGGGGGGGAACACCGGGGAGCTGTTTTTT
TRBD1	NA	TRBV28	TRBJ1-2	CASIVGQGYGYTF	TGTGCCAGCATTGTCGGACAGGGGTATGGCTACACCTTC
TRBD1	NA	TRBV18	TRBJ1-1	CASSEDRAEAFF	TGTGCCAGCTCAGAGGACAGGGCTGAAGCTTTCTTT
NA	NA	TRBV19	TRBJ1-2	CASTPYGSGNYGYTF	TGTGCCAGTACCCCGTATGGGTCAGGGAACTATGGCTACACCTTC
NA	NA	TRBV5-5	TRBJ1-1	CASSLRDTEAFF	TGTGCCAGCAGCTTGCGCGACACTGAAGCTTTCTTT
NA	NA	TRBV11-1	TRBJ2-5	CASSLGGGSQETQYF	TGTGCCAGCAGCTTGGGGGGCGGGAGTCAAGAGACCCAGTACTTC
NA	NA	TRBV7-2	TRBJ1-1	CASSFGNYMNTEAFF	TGTGCCAGCAGCTTCGGTAACTACATGAACACTGAAGCTTTCTTT
NA	NA	TRBV14	TRBJ1-2	CASSQERGFGYTF	TGTGCCAGCAGCCAAGAAAGGGGTTTTGGCTACACCTTC
NA	NA	TRBV7-9	TRBJ2-3	CASSTPSEGTGSSTDTQYF	TGTGCCAGCAGCACGCCATCAGAGGGTACCGGTTCTAGCACAGATACGCAGTATTTT
NA	once	TRBV5-1	TRBJ2-4	CASSLDDFLDRPTYF	TGCGCCAGCAGCTTGGACGATTTCCTGGACAGACCTACGTACTTC
NA	few	TRBV7-6	TRBJ1-2	CASSLAPDTNYGYTF	TGTGCCAGCAGCTTAGCCCCCGATACAAACTATGGCTACACCTTC
NA	NA	TRBV6-2/TRBV6-3	TRBJ1-4	CASSYSIRNEKLFF	TGTGCCAGCAGTTACTCCATCAGGAACGAAAAACTGTTTTTT
TRBD1	NA	TRBV7-3	TRBJ2-1	CASSPPGTGRTKQFF	TGTGCCAGCAGCCCCCCCGGGACAGGGAGGACTAAGCAGTTCTTC
TRBD1	NA	TRBV18	TRBJ1-6	CASSPRGTEVSPLHF	TGTGCCAGCTCACCACGGGGGACAGAGGTGTCACCCCTCCACTTT
NA	NA	TRBV2	TRBJ1-1	CASSEVGEAFF	TGTGCCAGCAGTGAAGTCGGGGAAGCTTTCTTT
NA	NA	TRBV4-1	TRBJ2-3	CASSPGTSVTQYF	TGCGCCAGCAGCCCCGGGACATCTGTTACGCAGTATTTT
NA	NA	TRBV6-1	TRBJ1-2	CASLPQGRLYGYTF	TGTGCCAGCTTACCACAGGGACGCCTCTATGGCTACACCTTC
TRBD1	NA	TRBV18	TRBJ2-7	CASSLRQGGSYEQYF	TGTGCCAGCTCCCTCAGACAGGGTGGATCCTACGAGCAGTACTTC
TRBD2	once	TRBV30	TRBJ2-3	CAWTLAGPTDTQYF	TGTGCCTGGACTTTAGCGGGGCCCACAGATACGCAGTATTTT
NA	NA	TRBV7-9	TRBJ1-2	CASGGAVLYGYTF	TGTGCCAGCGGCGGCGCCGTGTTGTATGGCTACACCTTC
TRBD2	NA	TRBV3-1/TRBV3-2	TRBJ2-1	CASSQEYGLAGGLQFF	TGTGCCAGCAGCCAAGAATATGGACTAGCGGGGGGCCTCCAGTTCTTC
TRBD1	NA	TRBV30	TRBJ2-5	CAWSVTGGSGETQYF	TGTGCCTGGAGTGTCACAGGGGGTTCAGGAGAGACCCAGTACTTC
NA	NA	TRBV5-1	TRBJ1-2	CASSLGNSAVEGYTF	TGCGCCAGCAGCTTGGGGAACAGTGCAGTGGAAGGCTACACCTTC
NA	NA	TRBV3-1/TRBV3-2	TRBJ1-5	CASSHGQYTFNQPQHF	TGTGCCAGCAGCCACGGACAGTATACCTTCAATCAGCCCCAGCATTTT
NA	NA	TRBV9	TRBJ1-1	CASSVEGGTEAFF	TGTGCCAGCAGCGTAGAGGGGGGGACTGAAGCTTTCTTT
TRBD1	few	TRBV5-4	TRBJ1-2	CASSGSGGNGYGYTF	TGTGCCAGCAGTGGTTCAGGGGGAAATGGGTATGGCTACACCTTC
NA	NA	TRBV12-3/TRBV12-4	TRBJ1-5	CASSLTGSGPQHF	TGTGCCAGCAGCCTTACAGGGTCAGGTCCCCAGCATTTT
NA	NA	TRBV6-2/TRBV6-3	TRBJ1-1	CASSYDGGNTEAFF	TGTGCCAGCAGTTACGATGGGGGCAACACTGAAGCTTTCTTT
TRBD2	NA	TRBV19	TRBJ2-3	CASRPSGEGTDTQYF	TGTGCCAGTAGGCCTAGCGGGGAGGGCACAGATACGCAGTATTTT
NA	NA	TRBV20-1	TRBJ2-1	CSGILQYEQFF	TGCAGTGGAATTTTACAATATGAACAGTTCTTC
TRBD2	NA	TRBV4-3	TRBJ2-1	CASSQGVAGGRNNEQFF	TGCGCCAGCAGCCAAGGGGTAGCGGGGGGGAGAAACAATGAGCAGTTCTTC
NA	NA	TRBV2	TRBJ2-1	CASLVSGSGANEQFF	TGTGCCAGCTTGGTCTCTGGTAGCGGTGCCAATGAGCAGTTCTTC
NA	NA	TRBV19	TRBJ2-7	CASNEGSGLREQYF	TGTGCCAGTAATGAGGGTAGCGGACTACGAGAGCAGTACTTC
TRBD1	NA	TRBV7-2	TRBJ2-7	CASSPDRASSYEQYF	TGTGCCAGCAGCCCAGACAGGGCGAGCTCCTACGAGCAGTACTTC
NA	NA	TRBV6-4	TRBJ1-5	CASSDRRPKNQPQHF	TGTGCCAGCAGTGACAGGAGGCCGAAGAATCAGCCCCAGCATTTT
NA	many	TRBV6-5	TRBJ1-2	CASSYNERYGYTF	TGTGCCAGCAGTTACAATGAGCGCTATGGCTACACCTTC
TRBD2	NA	TRBV13	TRBJ2-5	CASSLETSWETQYF	TGTGCCAGCAGCTTAGAGACTAGCTGGGAGACCCAGTACTTC
TRBD1	few	TRBV27	TRBJ1-1	CASRRDRGLSEAFF	TGTGCCAGCAGACGCGACAGGGGGTTAAGTGAAGCTTTCTTT
NA	NA	TRBV5-1	TRBJ1-4	CASSFAAGGGEKLFF	TGCGCCAGCAGCTTCGCCGCTGGGGGAGGTGAAAAACTGTTTTTT